This TCR beta chain derives from a study of cytomegalovirus exposure and HLA in healthy donors. Study details: A prior study identified 117 million unique TCR beta sequences from about 180 million T cells.

The PCR was carried out with 60 Vbeta primers and 13 Jbeta primers. Clones were sequenced by immunoSEQ multiplex PCR, and TCRdb holds only the in-frame ones, with some missing. The repertoire consists of 150,000 to 200,000 clones, with under 80% occurring once and the leading ten covering 3.5% to 5%. Losses at the gene ends were 6 bases for V and 2 bases for J; bases not matched to a gene: 3. The V gene's germline CDR1 is MNHEY and CDR2 SVGAGI. The CDR3 covers 13 residues. The chain has TRBV6-5 and TRBJ1-2, with 7 positions matching TRBD1. The clonotype was recovered from a man aged 35 to 55 in good health and CMV-seronegative. The specimen sequenced was PBMCs. The CDR3 reads CASRLTGNYGYTF. The CDR3 DNA follows: TGTGCCAGCAGGCTGACAGGGAACTATGGCTACACCTTC.